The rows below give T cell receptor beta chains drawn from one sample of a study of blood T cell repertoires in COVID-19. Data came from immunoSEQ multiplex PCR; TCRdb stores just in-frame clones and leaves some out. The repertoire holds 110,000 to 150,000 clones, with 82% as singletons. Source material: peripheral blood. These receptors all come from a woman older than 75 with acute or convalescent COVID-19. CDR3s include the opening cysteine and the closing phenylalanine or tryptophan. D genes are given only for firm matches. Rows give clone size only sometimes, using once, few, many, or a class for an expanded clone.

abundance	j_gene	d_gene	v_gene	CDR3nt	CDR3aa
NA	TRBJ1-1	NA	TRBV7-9	TGTGCCAGCAGCTTAGGAGGGGGCACTGAAGCTTTCTTT	CASSLGGGTEAFF
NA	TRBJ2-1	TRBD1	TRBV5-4	TGTGCCAGCAGCTTCCAACAGGGGGAGCAGTTCTTC	CASSFQQGEQFF
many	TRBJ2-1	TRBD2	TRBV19	TGTGCCAGTAGTCAGACTAGCGGTGAGCAGTTCTTC	CASSQTSGEQFF
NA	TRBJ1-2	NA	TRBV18	TGTGCCAGCTCAGAATCGGGACTCATAGGAGGCTACACCTTC	CASSESGLIGGYTF
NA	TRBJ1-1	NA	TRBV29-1	TGCAGCGCTTGTCTGGGGCAGAACACTGAAGCTTTCTTT	CSACLGQNTEAFF
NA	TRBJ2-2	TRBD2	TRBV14	TGTGCCAGCAGCCTTGGACTAGCGGGACTCGTTACCGGGGAGCTGTTTTTT	CASSLGLAGLVTGELFF
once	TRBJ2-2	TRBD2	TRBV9	TGTGCCAGCAGCGTCGGGCTAGCGGGGGGCACCGGGGAGCTGTTTTTT	CASSVGLAGGTGELFF
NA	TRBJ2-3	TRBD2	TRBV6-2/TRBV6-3	TGTGCCAGCAGTGGACTAGCGGGGGGGCTTGTGTCAGATACGCAGTATTTT	CASSGLAGGLVSDTQYF
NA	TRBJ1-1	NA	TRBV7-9	TGTGCCAGCAGCTTATCGGGGAATGAACCTGAAGCTTTCTTT	CASSLSGNEPEAFF
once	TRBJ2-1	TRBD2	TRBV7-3	TGTGCCAGCAGCTCACTAGCGGGGGGGTACAATGAGCAGTTCTTC	CASSSLAGGYNEQFF
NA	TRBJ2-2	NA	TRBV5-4	TGTGCCAGCAGCCCATTAGTCGGCACCGGGGAGCTGTTTTTT	CASSPLVGTGELFF
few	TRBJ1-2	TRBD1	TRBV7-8	TGTGCCAGCAGCGCCCGGACAGGGGCTAACTATGGCTACACCTTC	CASSARTGANYGYTF
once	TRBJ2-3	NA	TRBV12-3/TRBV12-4	TGTGCCAGCAGTTTGCTAAATACGCAGTATTTT	CASSLLNTQYF
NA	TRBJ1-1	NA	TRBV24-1	TGTGCCACCAGTGTCGGGTCTGAAGCTTTCTTT	CATSVGSEAFF
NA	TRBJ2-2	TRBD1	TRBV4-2	TGTGCCAGCAGCCAAAATCGCCCTGGGACAGGGTTCGGTACCGGGGAGCTGTTTTTT	CASSQNRPGTGFGTGELFF
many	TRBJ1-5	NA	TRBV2	TGTGCCAGCAGTGAGGGCCCAGGGAATCAGCCCCAGCATTTT	CASSEGPGNQPQHF
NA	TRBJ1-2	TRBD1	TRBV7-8	TGTGCCAGCAGCTTAGTAGGGACAGGGTCCCTCCTTAACTATGGCTACACCTTC	CASSLVGTGSLLNYGYTF
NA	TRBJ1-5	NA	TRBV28	TGTGCCAGCCGCGACTATACTGGCAGCAATCAGCCCCAGCATTTT	CASRDYTGSNQPQHF
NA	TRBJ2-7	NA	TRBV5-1	TGCGCCAGCAGCCCTGGACAGTATGGCCCGCACTACGAGCAGTACTTC	CASSPGQYGPHYEQYF
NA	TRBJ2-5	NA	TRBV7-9	TGTGCCAGCAGCTCTGACTTACTTGAAGAGACCCAGTACTTC	CASSSDLLEETQYF
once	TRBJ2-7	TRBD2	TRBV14	TGTGCCAGCAGCCTTGGACTAGCGCTTCCCCCCTACGAGCAGTACTTC	CASSLGLALPPYEQYF
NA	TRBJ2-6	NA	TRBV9	TGTGCCAGCAGCGTAAGTAGAAATGCCAACGTCCTGACTTTC	CASSVSRNANVLTF
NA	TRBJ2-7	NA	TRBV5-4	TGTGCCAGCAGCCCGGCGGGGTCTTACTCCTACGAGCAGTACTTC	CASSPAGSYSYEQYF
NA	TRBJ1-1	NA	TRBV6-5	TGTGCCAGCATCGGGATAAGGAACACTGAAGCTTTCTTT	CASIGIRNTEAFF
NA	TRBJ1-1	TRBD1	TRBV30	TGTGCCTGGAGTATGACAGGGACAGCTTTCTTT	CAWSMTGTAFF
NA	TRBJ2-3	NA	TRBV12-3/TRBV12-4	TGTGCCAGCAGCCTTACAGATACGCAGTATTTT	CASSLTDTQYF
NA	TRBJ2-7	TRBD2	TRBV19	TGTGCCAGTAGGCCCTCCGGGACTAGCGGGTCTGGTGAGCAGTACTTC	CASRPSGTSGSGEQYF
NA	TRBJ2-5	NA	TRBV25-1	TGTGCCAGCAGTGACATCGGTTCGGAGACCCAGTACTTC	CASSDIGSETQYF
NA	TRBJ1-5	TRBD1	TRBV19	TGTGCCAGTATGGACAGGGATCAGCCCCAGCATTTT	CASMDRDQPQHF
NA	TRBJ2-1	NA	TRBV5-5	TGTGCCAGCAGACCACCCACGGTCGGGAGAACCCACAATGAGCAGTTCTTC	CASRPPTVGRTHNEQFF
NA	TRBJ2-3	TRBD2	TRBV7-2	TGTGCCAGCAGCTTAGGCGGGAGCCCCCTCACAGATACGCAGTATTTT	CASSLGGSPLTDTQYF
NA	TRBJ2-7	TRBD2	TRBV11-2	TGTGCCAGCAGCTCCACTAGCGGGGGCGCGCGGGAGCAGTACTTC	CASSSTSGGAREQYF
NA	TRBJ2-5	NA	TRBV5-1	TGCGCCAGCAGCTTGGTAACTGTCCAAGAGACCCAGTACTTC	CASSLVTVQETQYF
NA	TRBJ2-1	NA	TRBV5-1	TGCGCCAGCAGCTCCGATAACACTAACAATGAGCAGTTCTTC	CASSSDNTNNEQFF
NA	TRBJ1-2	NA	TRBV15	TGTGCCACCAGCCCCTTTAAGAACTCCCCTGATGGCTACACCTTC	CATSPFKNSPDGYTF
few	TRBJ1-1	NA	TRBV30	TGTGCCTGGATCGGTCGGTGGAACACTGAAGCTTTCTTT	CAWIGRWNTEAFF
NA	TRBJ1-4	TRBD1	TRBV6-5	TGTGCCAGCAGTTCGACAGGGGGGCGGCAGGAAAAACTGTTTTTT	CASSSTGGRQEKLFF
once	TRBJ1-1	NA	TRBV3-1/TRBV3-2	TGTGCCAGCAGCCAAGCGGGCAGGGTCGCTGAAGCTTTCTTT	CASSQAGRVAEAFF
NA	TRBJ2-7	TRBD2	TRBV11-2	TGTGCCAGCAGCCACCCTGGACTAGCGGGATCCTACGAGCAGTACTTC	CASSHPGLAGSYEQYF
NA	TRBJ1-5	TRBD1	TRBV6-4	TGTGCCAGCAGTGACCACAGGGGACAGGAGCCATTCAATCAGCCCCAGCATTTT	CASSDHRGQEPFNQPQHF